The 21 T cell receptor beta chains listed next were all sequenced from one sample in a study of identifying expanded T cells in peripheral blood. The repertoire was sequenced with immunoSEQ multiplex PCR; TCRdb's copy has only in-frame clones and lacks some. The sample has about 94,000 clones, roughly 90% seen once. The specimen sequenced was blood. These receptors were obtained from a person aged 18 to 69 in good health.

This chain joins TRBV7-6 and TRBJ1-6, with 7 positions matching TRBD1. The CDR3 totals 15 residues. V dropped 5 bases and J dropped 7; count of bases not matched to a gene: 8. The germline CDR1 and CDR2 sequences are SGHVS and FNYEAQ. CDR3 coding DNA: TGTGCCAGCAGCAGGGAGACAGGGTCGAATTCACCCCTCCACTTT. This codes for CASSRETGSNSPLHF.

Here the CDR3 DNA reads TGCGCCAGCAGCTTGGCCGAGGGAGTAAGCTCTGGGGCCAACGTCCTGACTTTC. This gives the protein CASSLAEGVSSGANVLTF. V usage is TRBV5-1 and J usage is TRBJ2-6; possible D gene TRBD2, 5 bases. There are 18 residues in the CDR3. CDR1 and CDR2 (germline): SGHRS, YFSETQ. The germline V and J ends were trimmed by 0 bases and 0 bases, with 13 bases remaining between them. Full variable domain (remainder filled in from reference TRBV5-1 and TRBJ2-6): KAGVTQTPRYLIKTRGQQVTLSCSPISGHRSVSWYQQTPGQGLQFLFEYFSETQRNKGNFPGRFSGRQFSNSRSEMNVSTLELGDSALYLCASSLAEGVSSGANVLTFGAGSRLTVL.

V is TRBV13 and J is TRBJ1-2; 9 nucleotides line up with TRBD1. V gave up 5 bases and J gave up 7 bases; unmatched junction bases: 8. Looked up from germline, CDR1 is PRHDT and CDR2 is FYEKMQ (reference sequence). CDR3 length: 14 residues. CDR3 protein: CASSADRGSFGYTF. The CDR3 bases are TGTGCCAGCAGCGCAGACAGGGGGTCTTTTGGCTACACCTTC.

This chain joins TRBV30 and TRBJ1-1; D gene uncertain. CDR3 size: 12 residues. Trimming cost V 4 bases and J 5 bases, with 11 bases left between them. Germline values: CDR1 GTSNPN, CDR2 SVGIG (reference sequence). The CDR3 is CAWNSGGTEAFF. In DNA, the CDR3 is TGTGCCTGGAATAGTGGTGGGACTGAAGCTTTCTTT.

The V gene is TRBV28, the J gene TRBJ1-1, with 9 bases identical to TRBD1. The CDR3 has 19 residues. With V trimmed by 4 bases and J by 2 bases, 17 bases remained unmatched. Germline values: CDR1 MDHEN, CDR2 SYDVKM. CDR3 sequence: CASSSYRPLQGAINTEAFF. Here the CDR3 DNA reads TGTGCCAGCAGTTCCTACCGCCCCCTACAGGGGGCGATAAACACTGAAGCTTTCTTT. The entire variable domain, with the rest obtained from reference TRBV28 and TRBJ1-1, is as follows: DVKVTQSSRYLVKRTGEKVFLECVQDMDHENMFWYRQDPGLGLRLIYFSYDVKMKEKGDIPEGYSVSREKKERFSLILESASTNQTSMYLCASSSYRPLQGAINTEAFFGQGTRLTVV.

The chain uses TRBV7-2 and TRBJ1-2; D not certain. Looked up from germline, CDR1 is SGHTA and CDR2 is FQGNSA. CDR3 size: 11 residues. V was clipped by 3 bases and J by 8 bases, with 7 bases between them. The CDR3 sequence: CASSFRDGYTF. CDR3 nucleotide sequence: TGTGCCAGCAGCTTCAGAGACGGCTACACCTTC.

The genes are TRBV18 and TRBJ1-2, with D perhaps matching TRBD1 (5 bases). Germline values: CDR1 KGHSH, CDR2 LQKENI. The CDR3 has 16 amino acids. The ends were cut back, 3 bases at V and 2 bases at J, with 16 bases in the middle. CDR3 DNA: TGTGCCAGCTCACCCTTGGGCAGGGCTACCAACTATGGCTACACCTTC. This codes for CASSPLGRATNYGYTF. Looking up the rest from reference TRBV18 and TRBJ1-2 gives the full variable domain: NAGVMQNPRHLVRRRGQEARLRCSPMKGHSHVYWYRQLPEEGLKFMVYLQKENIIDESGMPKERFSAEFPKEGPSILRIQQVVRGDSAAYFCASSPLGRATNYGYTFGSGTRLTVV.

V and J are TRBV6-5 and TRBJ2-1; TRBD2 aligns across 10 bases. The CDR3 contains 15 residues. The germline gives CDR1 MNHEY, CDR2 SVGAGI. The J segment lost 2 bases and the V segment lost 6 bases, leaving 4 bases of the junction unmatched. The chain's CDR3 is CASRSSGGTYNEQFF. The CDR3 DNA sequence: TGTGCCAGCAGGTCTAGCGGGGGAACCTACAATGAGCAGTTCTTC.

The chain links TRBV5-1 to TRBJ2-3; D unclear. With 3 bases removed from V and 4 bases from J, the gap between germline ends came to 12 bases. Looked up from germline, CDR1 is SGHRS and CDR2 is YFSETQ. The CDR3 totals 14 residues. The CDR3 sequence: CASSSSGGPDTQYF. DNA for the CDR3: TGCGCCAGCAGCTCCTCGGGCGGCCCAGATACGCAGTATTTT.

The chain combines TRBV7-8 with TRBJ2-1, with TRBD1 matching 8 bases. CDR3 size: 15 residues. J lost 3 bases, V lost 5 bases, and 6 bases had no gene match. CDR1 and CDR2 from the germline V gene are SGHVS and FQNEAQ. CDR3 nucleotides: TGTGCCAGCAGCATCTCCGGGACAGGCTACAATGAGCAGTTCTTC. It translates to CASSISGTGYNEQFF.

The chain couples TRBV2 to TRBJ2-3; D may match TRBD1 or TRBD2 (6 bases each). The CDR3 consists of 19 residues. Germline values: CDR1 SNHLY, CDR2 FYNNEI. V gave up 5 bases and J gave up 0 bases, with 24 bases separating them. The CDR3 loop is CASSLLVGGGAASTDTQYF. The CDR3 DNA reads as TGTGCCAGCAGTCTCTTAGTCGGGGGCGGAGCTGCTAGCACAGATACGCAGTATTTT. Looking up the rest from reference TRBV2 and TRBJ2-3 gives the full variable domain: EPEVTQTPSHQVTQMGQEVILRCVPISNHLYFYWYRQILGQKVEFLVSFYNNEISEKSEIFDDQFSVERPDGSNFTLKIRSTKLEDSAMYFCASSLLVGGGAASTDTQYFGPGTRLTVL.

The chain's CDR3 is CASSVESGGFSGYTF. The CDR3 coding sequence is TGTGCCAGCAGCGTAGAGTCAGGGGGCTTTAGTGGCTACACCTTC. The chain uses TRBV9 and TRBJ1-2; 8 positions agree with TRBD1. Germline CDR1 SGDLS, CDR2 YYNGEE. The junction had 8 bases not matched to a gene; V was cut back by 0 bases and J by 7 bases. The CDR3 sequence is 15 residues long.

The chain couples TRBV4-2 to TRBJ2-7; D may match TRBD1 or TRBD2 (5 bases each). This CDR3 has 14 residues. Germline-derived CDR1 and CDR2 are LGHNA and YNFKEQ. V lost 6 bases and J lost 3, with 15 bases in between. Here the CDR3 DNA reads TGTGCCAGCAGGGGGACGCAATCCCACTACGAGCAGTACTTC. It encodes CASRGTQSHYEQYF.

The V and J genes are TRBV7-8 and TRBJ1-1; D gene unclear. The CDR3 loop spans 15 amino acids. Per the germline V gene, CDR1 is SGHVS and CDR2 is FQNEAQ. V dropped 2 bases and J dropped 0 bases, with 10 bases sitting between them. In DNA form, the CDR3 reads TGTGCCAGCAGCTTAATGGGATCGGTGAACACTGAAGCTTTCTTT. This translates into CASSLMGSVNTEAFF.

The rearrangement joins TRBV7-9 to TRBJ2-7; 8 bases agree with TRBD1. Germline CDR1 SEHNR, CDR2 FQNEAQ (reference sequence). The V gene end was trimmed by 4 bases and the J gene end by 6 bases; junction bases not matched to a gene: 11. The CDR3 covers 15 residues. In DNA form, the CDR3 reads TGTGCCAGCAGCTACCATGGACAGGGAGGAAGCGAGCAGTACTTC. This sequence encodes CASSYHGQGGSEQYF. Full variable domain (missing parts from reference TRBV7-9 and TRBJ2-7): DTGVSQNPRHKITKRGQNVTFRCDPISEHNRLYWYRQTLGQGPEFLTYFQNEAQLEKSRLLSDRFSAERPKGSFSTLEIQRTEQGDSAMYLCASSYHGQGGSEQYFGPGTRLTVT.

This chain joins TRBV6-6 and TRBJ1-2, with 7 bases identical to TRBD1. The CDR3 consists of 14 residues. V shed 6 bases, J shed 0 bases, and the junction held 4 bases outside the gene matches. In germline, CDR1 is MNHNY, CDR2 SVGAGI (reference sequence). The CDR3 reads CASSPQGTNYGYTF. Here the CDR3 DNA reads TGTGCCAGCAGCCCACAGGGGACTAACTATGGCTACACCTTC.

The chain couples TRBV7-2 to TRBJ1-2, with 7 bases lining up with TRBD1. The CDR3 is 13 amino acids. V lost 5 bases to trimming and J lost 4 bases; unmatched junction nucleotides: 4. Per the germline V gene, CDR1 is SGHTA and CDR2 is FQGNSA. The CDR3 region is CASSPDRAYGYTF. CDR3 nucleotide sequence: TGTGCCAGCAGCCCTGACAGGGCCTATGGCTACACCTTC.

This rearrangement joins TRBV7-2 to TRBJ2-1; no definite D call. Germline V gene lookup returns CDR1 SGHTA and CDR2 FQGNSA. V lost 1 base to trimming and J lost 2 bases, with 9 bases between them. This CDR3 region has 15 residues. CDR3 DNA sequence: TGTGCCAGCAGCTTAGATGGCGGAACCTACAATGAGCAGTTCTTC. It specifies CASSLDGGTYNEQFF. Supplemented by reference TRBV7-2 and TRBJ2-1, the full variable domain reads GAGVSQSPSNKVTEKGKDVELRCDPISGHTALYWYRQSLGQGLEFLIYFQGNSAPDKSGLPSDRFSAERTGGSVSTLTIQRTQQEDSAVYLCASSLDGGTYNEQFFGPGTRLTVL.

V usage is TRBV6-1 and J usage is TRBJ2-7; 7 positions agree with TRBD1. With V trimmed by 6 bases and J by 3 bases, 8 bases remained unmatched. The CDR3 is 14 amino acids. In germline, CDR1 is MNHNS, CDR2 SASEGT. The CDR3 spells CASRDTDRVYEQYF. CDR3 nucleotides: TGTGCCAGCAGAGATACCGACAGGGTCTACGAGCAGTACTTC.

This rearrangement joins TRBV13 to TRBJ1-2; D is possibly TRBD1 (6 bases). Per germline, CDR1 PRHDT and CDR2 FYEKMQ (reference sequence). The germline V and J ends were trimmed by 4 bases and 7 bases, with 22 bases remaining between them. There are 16 residues in the CDR3. The CDR3 sequence: CASSSSQGHLPSGYTF. The CDR3 nucleotides are TGTGCCAGCAGCTCCTCACAGGGCCACCTACCCTCTGGCTACACCTTC.

This sequence joins TRBV7-2 and TRBJ2-4; the D is unclear. Trimming shortened V by 5 bases and J by 4 bases, and 12 bases separated the two germline ends. Germline V gene lookup returns CDR1 SGHTA and CDR2 FQGNSA. This CDR3 has 14 residues. The CDR3 DNA sequence: TGTGCCAGCAGCCTGGCCGGACGGAAAAACATTCAGTACTTC. Residues: CASSLAGRKNIQYF.